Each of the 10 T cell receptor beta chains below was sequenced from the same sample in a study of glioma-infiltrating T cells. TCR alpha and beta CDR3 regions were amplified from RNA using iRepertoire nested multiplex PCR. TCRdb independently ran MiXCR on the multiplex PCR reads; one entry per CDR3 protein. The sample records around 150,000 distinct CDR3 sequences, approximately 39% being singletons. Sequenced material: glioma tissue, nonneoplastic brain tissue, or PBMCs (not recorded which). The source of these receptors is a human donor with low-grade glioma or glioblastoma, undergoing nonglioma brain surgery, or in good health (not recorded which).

The CDR3 nucleotides are TGCAGTGCTAGTTTCGCCACTGAAGCTTTCTTT. It encodes CSASFATEAFF. J is TRBJ1-1 and V is TRBV20-1; no definite D call. The CDR3 runs 11 residues. The V gene's germline CDR1 is DFQATT and CDR2 SNEGSKA (reference sequence). The germline V and J ends were trimmed by 3 bases and 4 bases, with 6 bases remaining between them.

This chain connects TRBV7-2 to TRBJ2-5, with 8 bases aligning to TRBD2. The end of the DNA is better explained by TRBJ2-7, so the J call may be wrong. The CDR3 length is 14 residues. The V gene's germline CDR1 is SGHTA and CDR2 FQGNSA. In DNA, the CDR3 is TGTGCCAGCAGCTTAAACGGGAGGGGATACGAGCAGTACTTC. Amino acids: CASSLNGRGYEQYF.

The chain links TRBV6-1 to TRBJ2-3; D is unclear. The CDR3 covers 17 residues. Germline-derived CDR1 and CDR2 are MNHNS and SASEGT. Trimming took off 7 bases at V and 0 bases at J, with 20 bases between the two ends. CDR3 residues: CASTSYGQTFSTDTQYF. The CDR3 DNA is TGTGCCAGCACTTCGTACGGCCAAACCTTTAGCACAGATACGCAGTATTTT.

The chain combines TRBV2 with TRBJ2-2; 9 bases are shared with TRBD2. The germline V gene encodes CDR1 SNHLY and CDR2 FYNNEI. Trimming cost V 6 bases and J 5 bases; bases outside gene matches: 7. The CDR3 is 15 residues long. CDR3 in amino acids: CASRRGLAETGELFF. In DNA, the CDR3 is TGTGCCAGCAGACGGGGACTAGCCGAAACCGGGGAGCTGTTTTTT.

This CDR3 is CAIRRGGGENTEAFF. The CDR3 DNA reads as TGTGCCATCAGGCGGGGTGGGGGGGAAAACACTGAAGCTTTCTTT. J is TRBJ1-1 and V is TRBV6-1; perhaps TRBD1 as D (5 bases). CDR1 is MNHNS, CDR2 SASEGT, per germline. The CDR3 is made up of 15 amino acids. Trimming took off 10 bases at V and 2 bases at J, with 20 bases between the two ends.

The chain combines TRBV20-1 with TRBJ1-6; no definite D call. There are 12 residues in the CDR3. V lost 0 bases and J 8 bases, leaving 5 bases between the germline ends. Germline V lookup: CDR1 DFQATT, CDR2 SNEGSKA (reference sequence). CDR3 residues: CSARDQDSPLHF. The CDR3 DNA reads TGCAGTGCTAGAGATCAGGATTCACCCCTCCACTTT.

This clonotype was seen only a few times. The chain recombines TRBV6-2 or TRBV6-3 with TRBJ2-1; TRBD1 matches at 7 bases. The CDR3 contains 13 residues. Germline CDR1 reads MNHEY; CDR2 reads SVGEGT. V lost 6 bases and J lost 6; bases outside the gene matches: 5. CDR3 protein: CASRYDRVNEQFF. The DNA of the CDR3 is TGTGCCAGCAGATACGACAGGGTCAATGAGCAGTTCTTC.

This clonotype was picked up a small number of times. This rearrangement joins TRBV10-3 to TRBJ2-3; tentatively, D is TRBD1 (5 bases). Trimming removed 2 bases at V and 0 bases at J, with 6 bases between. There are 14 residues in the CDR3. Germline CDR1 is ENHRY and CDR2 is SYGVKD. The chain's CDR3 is CAISERGSTDTQYF. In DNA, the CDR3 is TGTGCCATCAGTGAGAGGGGTAGCACAGATACGCAGTATTTT.

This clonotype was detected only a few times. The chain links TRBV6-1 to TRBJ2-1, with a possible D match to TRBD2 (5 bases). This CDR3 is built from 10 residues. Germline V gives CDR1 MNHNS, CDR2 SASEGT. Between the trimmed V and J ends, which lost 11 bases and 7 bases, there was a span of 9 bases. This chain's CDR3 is CAFGENEQFF. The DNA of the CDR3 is TGTGCCTTCGGGGAAAATGAGCAGTTCTTC.

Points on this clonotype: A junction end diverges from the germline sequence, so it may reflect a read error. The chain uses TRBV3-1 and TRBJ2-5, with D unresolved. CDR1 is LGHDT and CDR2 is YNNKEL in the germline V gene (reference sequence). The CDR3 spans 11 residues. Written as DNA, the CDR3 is TGTGCCAGCATCCAAGTGGAGACCCAGTACTTC. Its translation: CASIQVETQYF.